This entry lists 27 T cell receptor beta chains sequenced from one sample in a study of blood T cells in healthy people across ages. Through a sample-barcoded 5' primer and a J-beta primer mix, a second PCR was run for roughly 6 to 11 cycles. TCRdb re-called the 5' RACE reads through MiXCR, storing one row per CDR3 protein. The data show nearly 800,000 distinct CDR3 sequences, around 25% seen once. This sample also belongs to another study, concerning T cells of mothers and their children.

The sample was blood. The receptors originated from a boy aged 5-17 years in good health.

This chain connects TRBV6-5 to TRBJ1-6; D remains ambiguous. The V gene lost 6 bases and the J gene lost 7 bases, with 13 bases spanning the gap. The CDR3 loop spans 14 amino acids. In germline, CDR1 is MNHEY, CDR2 SVGAGI. Written as DNA, the CDR3 is TGTGCCAGCAGAACCGGGCTGGGGAATTCACCCCTCCACTTT. Its protein is CASRTGLGNSPLHF.

As to this clonotype: One end of the junction varies from germline; a read error may be responsible. This rearrangement joins TRBV5-1 to TRBJ2-7; possibly TRBD1 or TRBD2 for D (5 bases each). Germline CDR1 and CDR2: SGHRS and YFSETQ. The CDR3 spans 14 residues. The CDR3 protein is CASSPRDGSHEQYF. In DNA form, the CDR3 reads TGCGCCAGCAGCCCCAGGGACGGCTCCCACGAGCAGTACTTC.

This clonotype was seen a handful of times. The chain combines TRBV7-9 with TRBJ1-1, with D maybe TRBD1 (5 bases). This CDR3 is 14 amino acids long. V gave up 1 base and J gave up 10 bases, with 16 bases separating them. Germline CDR1 is SEHNR and CDR2 is FQNEAQ (reference sequence). CDR3 sequence reads: CASSLGDAFLRAFF. The CDR3 bases are TGTGCCAGCAGCTTAGGGGACGCATTCTTAAGAGCTTTCTTT.

This clonotype occurred a few times. The chain combines TRBV27 with TRBJ1-1; TRBD1 might be the D (5 bases). The CDR3 runs to 14 residues. Germline CDR1 MNHEY, CDR2 SMNVEV (reference sequence). Trimming left V 1 base short and J 5 bases short, with 11 bases between. This CDR3 is CASSLYPGPTEAFF. CDR3 nucleotide sequence: TGTGCCAGCAGTTTATACCCAGGGCCAACTGAAGCTTTCTTT.

The V gene is TRBV3-1, the J gene TRBJ2-5, with TRBD2 identical over 9 bases. The J call may be mistaken, given a closer DNA end match to TRBJ2-7. The CDR3 spans 14 residues. Germline-derived CDR1 and CDR2 are LGHDT and YNNKEL (reference sequence). DNA for the CDR3: TGTGCCAGCAGCCAACGCGGGGGGGCCTACGAGCAGTACTTC. Encoded protein: CASSQRGGAYEQYF.

The rearrangement uses TRBV28 and TRBJ2-1, with TRBD2 matching over 10 bases. Germline loops: CDR1 MDHEN, CDR2 SYDVKM. V shed 4 bases and J 7 bases; nucleotides not matched to a gene: 7. The CDR3 covers 15 residues. DNA for the CDR3: TGTGCCAGCAGTTCCGAACTAGCGGGATGGAATGAGCAGTTCTTC. It codes for CASSSELAGWNEQFF.

This clonotype was seen a few times. The chain is built from TRBV4-1 and TRBJ2-1, with TRBD1 matching over 7 bases. Germline V gene data show CDR1 as MGHRA and CDR2 as YSYEKL. With V trimmed by 4 bases and J by 5 bases, 8 bases remained unmatched. The length of the CDR3 is 15 residues. Here the CDR3 reads CASSPTRDRNNEQFF. Written as DNA, the CDR3 is TGCGCCAGCAGCCCCACCCGGGACAGAAACAATGAGCAGTTCTTC.

As concerns this clonotype: Mismatch with germline at one junction end may stem from a read error. The gene calls are TRBV7-7 and TRBJ2-3, with 10 bases that match TRBD1. The CDR3 spans 14 residues. Germline values: CDR1 SSHAT, CDR2 FNYEAQ (reference sequence). The CDR3 DNA follows: TGTGCTAGCAGCCAAGACAGGGGGCGAGGTACGCAGTATTTT. Its protein product is CASSQDRGRGTQYF.

On this clonotype: Given a much more abundant clone one base away, this may be a read error. J is TRBJ1-4 and V is TRBV7-2; no reliable D call. The CDR3 contains 14 residues. Deletions cut 1 base from V and 10 bases from J, with 13 bases between. CDR1 and CDR2 (germline): SGHTA, FQGNSA. CDR3 region: CASSLVVQEGKLFF. CDR3 DNA sequence: TGTGCCAGCAGCTTAGTTGTTCAGGAAGGAAAACTGTTTTTT.

This chain links TRBV3-1 with TRBJ2-4; TRBD1 or TRBD2 may be the D gene (5 bases each). Germline V CDR1 and CDR2: LGHDT, YNNKEL (reference sequence). The CDR3 spans 16 residues. The V end lost 1 base, the J end lost 0 bases, and 10 bases lay between the germline ends. This CDR3 is CASSQGGGLAKNIQYF. The CDR3 DNA reads as TGTGCCAGCAGCCAAGGGGGCGGACTAGCCAAAAACATTCAGTACTTC.

V usage is TRBV2 and J usage is TRBJ1-1; maybe TRBD1 (5 bases). Germline V lookup: CDR1 SNHLY, CDR2 FYNNEI. This CDR3 has 15 residues. The V end was cut by 1 base, the J end by 0 bases, with 9 bases between. CDR3 nucleotide sequence: TGTGCCAGCAGTGAAGGAGGAGGGGTGAACACTGAAGCTTTCTTT. This encodes CASSEGGGVNTEAFF.

In its sample, this clonotype was seen a few times. J is TRBJ2-1 and V is TRBV7-6; 12 positions match TRBD2. CDR1 and CDR2 (germline): SGHVS, FNYEAQ. The CDR3 contains 16 residues. Unmatched junction bases numbered 10, after V lost 5 bases and J lost 8 bases. The CDR3 here is CASSKHLAGGPDEQFF. CDR3 nucleotide sequence: TGTGCCAGCAGCAAACACCTAGCGGGAGGGCCGGATGAGCAGTTCTTC. Combining the CDR3 with reference TRBV7-6 and TRBJ2-1 gives the whole variable domain GAGVSQSPRYKVTKRGQDVALRCDPISGHVSLYWYRQALGQGPEFLTYFNYEAQQDKSGLPNDRFSAERPEGSISTLTIQRTEQRDSAMYRCASSKHLAGGPDEQFFGPGTRLTVL.

The gene calls are TRBV7-8 and TRBJ2-6; the D is unclear. Trimming took off 10 bases at V and 2 bases at J, with 12 bases between the two ends. CDR3 length equals 14 residues. Germline V lookup: CDR1 SGHVS, CDR2 FQNEAQ. As DNA, the CDR3 is TGTGCCACGCTTCTTACTCCTGGGGCCAACGTCCTGACTTTC. Translation: CATLLTPGANVLTF.

The CDR3 loop reads CASSLKAGWLFGEQYF. The CDR3 region has the DNA TGTGCCAGCAGTTTAAAGGCGGGCTGGCTTTTTGGCGAGCAGTACTTC. This chain connects TRBV28 to TRBJ2-7, with D possibly being TRBD2 (5 bases). V was cut by 2 bases and J by 6 bases, with 20 bases left in between. The CDR3 is made up of 16 amino acids. Germline-derived CDR1 and CDR2 are MDHEN and SYDVKM. The whole variable domain, remainder taken from reference TRBV28 and TRBJ2-7, is DVKVTQSSRYLVKRTGEKVFLECVQDMDHENMFWYRQDPGLGLRLIYFSYDVKMKEKGDIPEGYSVSREKKERFSLILESASTNQTSMYLCASSLKAGWLFGEQYFGPGTRLTVT.

This chain links TRBV28 with TRBJ1-4; a possible D gene is TRBD1 (6 bases). V was pared by 4 bases and J by 6 bases, with 18 bases between. The CDR3 covers 16 residues. Germline V lookup: CDR1 MDHEN, CDR2 SYDVKM. CDR3 protein: CASSSPAGATYEKLFF. Here the CDR3 DNA reads TGTGCCAGCAGTTCGCCCGCGGGGGCTACTTATGAAAAACTGTTTTTT. Looking up the rest from reference TRBV28 and TRBJ1-4 gives the full variable domain: DVKVTQSSRYLVKRTGEKVFLECVQDMDHENMFWYRQDPGLGLRLIYFSYDVKMKEKGDIPEGYSVSREKKERFSLILESASTNQTSMYLCASSSPAGATYEKLFFGSGTQLSVL.

The V call is TRBV5-1, the J call TRBJ2-5; TRBD2 is a possible D gene (7 bases). Germline lookup yields CDR1 SGHRS and CDR2 YFSETQ. The V end was cut by 0 bases, the J end by 3 bases, with 15 bases between. The CDR3 totals 16 residues. The DNA for the CDR3 is TGCGCCAGCAGCTTGGCCCCGGGGGGCACTAAAGAGACCCAGTACTTC. Translated: CASSLAPGGTKETQYF.

This clonotype was found a few times. The chain joins TRBV13 to TRBJ2-7; tentatively, D is TRBD1 or TRBD2 (6 bases each). V lost 5 bases and J 4 bases, leaving 15 bases between the germline ends. Per the germline V gene, CDR1 is PRHDT and CDR2 is FYEKMQ (reference sequence). The CDR3 has 14 amino acids. CDR3 DNA: TGTGCCAGCAGCCAGAGGGGGGTTTGGTACGAGCAGTACTTC. Protein: CASSQRGVWYEQYF.

The genes are TRBV6-1 and TRBJ2-5; 8 bases match TRBD2. The junction had 6 bases not matched to a gene; V was cut back by 0 bases and J by 0 bases. CDR3 length: 17 residues. Germline V CDR1 and CDR2: MNHNS, SASEGT. CDR3 DNA: TGTGCCAGCAGTGAAGCCTTGAGCGGGGGCTACCAAGAGACCCAGTACTTC. It specifies CASSEALSGGYQETQYF.

The chain has TRBV6-6 and TRBJ1-1, with D hard to call. CDR3 length: 16 residues. The germline gives CDR1 MNHNY, CDR2 SVGAGI (reference sequence). With 6 bases removed from V and 0 bases from J, the gap between germline ends came to 17 bases. CDR3 bases: TGTGCCAGCAGGCCGTTAGAGGCGGCCATGAACACTGAAGCTTTCTTT. Translation gives CASRPLEAAMNTEAFF.

The V gene is TRBV10-3, the J gene TRBJ2-1, with TRBD2 identical over 14 bases. From germline, CDR1 is ENHRY and CDR2 SYGVKD. The CDR3 runs 13 residues. The CDR3 sequence: CVGGTSGSSEQFF. CDR3 nucleotide sequence: TGTGTGGGGGGGACTAGCGGGAGCAGTGAGCAGTTCTTC.

This clonotype was seen more than once but under ten times. V gene TRBV6-5 combines with J gene TRBJ2-5; 11 bases agree with TRBD2. Germline CDR1 reads MNHEY; CDR2 reads SVGAGI. The CDR3 length is 16 residues. V shed 4 bases and J 5 bases; nucleotides not matched to a gene: 9. The CDR3 bases are TGTGCCAGCAGTTCGGGTAGGCTAGCGGGAGGTGAGACCCAGTACTTC. Residues: CASSSGRLAGGETQYF.

This clonotype has at least ten counts. The chain employs TRBV28 and TRBJ2-7, with 8 bases lining up with TRBD1. Unmatched junction bases numbered 0, after V lost 2 bases and J lost 3 bases. Germline CDR1 and CDR2: MDHEN and SYDVKM. The length of the CDR3 is 13 residues. CDR3 nucleotide sequence: TGTGCCAGCAGTTTAACAGGGGGCTACGAGCAGTACTTC. This encodes CASSLTGGYEQYF.

Details on this clonotype: Germline is not matched at one junction end, which may reflect a read error. The chain couples TRBV19 to TRBJ2-7; maybe TRBD1 (5 bases). Germline V gene sequence: CDR1 LNHDA, CDR2 SQIVND (reference sequence). The CDR3 loop spans 15 amino acids. DNA for the CDR3: TGTGCCAGTAGTATCACCCCGGTAGGGGCTTACGGGCAGTACTTC. It yields the protein CASSITPVGAYGQYF.

This clonotype appeared a few times. The CDR3 spells CASSWRGVDTEAFF. CDR3 coding DNA: TGTGCCAGCAGCTGGCGTGGGGTTGACACTGAAGCTTTCTTT. The V call is TRBV7-2, the J call TRBJ1-1; D gene unclear. Trimming removed 4 bases at V and 3 bases at J, with 12 bases between. The CDR3 is 14 residues long. The germline gives CDR1 SGHTA, CDR2 FQGNSA.

This clonotype appeared many times. The chain uses TRBV11-2 and TRBJ2-5, with D maybe TRBD1 (5 bases). The CDR3 loop spans 15 amino acids. Germline assignment: CDR1 SGHAT and CDR2 FQNNGV. V dropped 2 bases and J dropped 1 base, with 11 bases sitting between them. The CDR3 DNA is TGTGCCAGCAGCTTACCCAGGGTTGTCCAAGAGACCCAGTACTTC. Amino acids: CASSLPRVVQETQYF.

As concerns this clonotype: As the CDR3 is not closed by the conserved phenylalanine or tryptophan, this likely results from a read error. The rearrangement links TRBV12-3 or TRBV12-4 to TRBJ1-2; D not resolved. The V end was cut by 6 bases, the J end by 8 bases, with 13 bases between. There are 12 residues in the CDR3. CDR3 coding DNA: TGTGCCAGCAGCCGAGTAGCGGTCGGCTACACCCTC. It codes for CASSRVAVGYTL.

A few counts support this clonotype. The J gene is TRBJ2-5, the V gene TRBV28; maybe TRBD2 (6 bases). Trimming removed 4 bases from V and 2 bases from J, with 14 bases in between. This CDR3 has 15 amino acids. Germline CDR1 MDHEN, CDR2 SYDVKM. CDR3 residues: CASSSPGTRQETQYF. The CDR3 DNA is TGTGCCAGCAGTTCCCCCGGGACTCGACAAGAGACCCAGTACTTC.